This T cell receptor beta chain was sequenced during a study of OX40 agonist ivuxolimab in advanced cancers. Germline V gives CDR1 MGHRA, CDR2 YSYEKL. CDR3 length: 13 residues. The trim removed 1 base at V and 16 bases at J, leaving 5 bases unmatched. TCRdb's copy holds only in-frame clones and misses some; the assay was immunoSEQ multiplex PCR. The table lists fewer than 85,000 clones, roughly 92% of them singletons. On this clone itself: The antigen remains undetermined.

Overall study results and limits: Expanded clones were, on average, more numerous in CD8+ T cells than in CD4+.

With autoimmune disease history or systemic immunosuppression, patients were excluded. This chain uses TRBV4-1 with TRBJ2-1; TRBD1 matches 12 bases. Sequenced material: CD4+ or CD8+ T cells sorted from blood, taken in a trial of the OX40 agonist ivuxolimab. This receptor was taken from an adult with an advanced solid tumor such as melanoma, head and neck, liver or kidney cancer. CDR3 in amino acids: CASSQASGTGGFF. The CDR3 bases are TGCGCCAGCAGCCAAGCCTCCGGGACAGGGGGCTTCTTC.